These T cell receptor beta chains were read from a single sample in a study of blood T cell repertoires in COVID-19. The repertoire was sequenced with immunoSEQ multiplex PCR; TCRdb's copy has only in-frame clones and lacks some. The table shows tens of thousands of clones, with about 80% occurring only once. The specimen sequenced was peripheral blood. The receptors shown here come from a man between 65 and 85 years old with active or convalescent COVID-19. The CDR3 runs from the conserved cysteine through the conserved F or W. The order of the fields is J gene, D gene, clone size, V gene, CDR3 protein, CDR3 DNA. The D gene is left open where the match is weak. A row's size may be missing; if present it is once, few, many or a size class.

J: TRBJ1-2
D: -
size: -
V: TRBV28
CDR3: CASSPSSWGYGYTF
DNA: TGTGCCAGCAGTCCATCTAGCTGGGGCTATGGCTACACCTTC

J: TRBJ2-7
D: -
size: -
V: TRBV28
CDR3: CASSLALQGYEQYF
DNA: TGTGCCAGCAGTTTAGCCTTACAGGGCTACGAGCAGTACTTC

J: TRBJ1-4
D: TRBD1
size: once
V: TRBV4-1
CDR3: CASSQRLRGQDEKLFF
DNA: TGCGCCAGCAGCCAACGCCTCAGGGGGCAAGATGAAAAACTGTTTTTT

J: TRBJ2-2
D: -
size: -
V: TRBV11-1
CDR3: CASSLGNTQGELFF
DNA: TGTGCCAGCAGCTTAGGGAACACACAGGGGGAGCTGTTTTTT

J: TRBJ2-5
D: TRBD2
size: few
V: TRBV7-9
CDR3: CASSRSSGGAWNQETQYF
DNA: TGTGCCAGCAGCCGCTCTAGCGGGGGGGCTTGGAACCAAGAGACCCAGTACTTC

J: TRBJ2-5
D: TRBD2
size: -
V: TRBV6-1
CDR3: CASSELTSGARTQYF
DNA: TGTGCCAGCAGTGAACTGACTAGCGGGGCTCGGACCCAGTACTTC

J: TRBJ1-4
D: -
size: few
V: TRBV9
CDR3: CASSEGSGAGGEKLFF
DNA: TGTGCCAGCAGCGAGGGGAGCGGGGCAGGAGGTGAAAAACTGTTTTTT

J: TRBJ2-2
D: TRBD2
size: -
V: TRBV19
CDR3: CASSIVGTSGGSGELFF
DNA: TGTGCCAGTAGTATAGTAGGGACTAGCGGGGGTTCCGGGGAGCTGTTTTTT

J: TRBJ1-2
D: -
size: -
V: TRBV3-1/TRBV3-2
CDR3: CASSHGQRNNYGYTF
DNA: TGTGCCAGCAGCCACGGACAGCGCAATAACTATGGCTACACCTTC

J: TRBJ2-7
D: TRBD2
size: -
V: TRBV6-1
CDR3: CASSEGGGSYEQYF
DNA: TGTGCCAGCAGTGAAGGGGGAGGGTCCTACGAGCAGTACTTC

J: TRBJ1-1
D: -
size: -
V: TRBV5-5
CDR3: CASSFQGGPLVNTEAFF
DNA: TGTGCCAGCAGCTTCCAAGGGGGTCCGTTGGTGAACACTGAAGCTTTCTTT

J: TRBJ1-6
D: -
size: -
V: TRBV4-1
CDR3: CASSQAYGNSPLHF
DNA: TGCGCCAGCAGCCAGGCCTACGGGAATTCACCCCTCCACTTT

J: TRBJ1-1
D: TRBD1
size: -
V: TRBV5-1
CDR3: CASSSDRGQGNTEAFF
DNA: TGCGCCAGCAGCTCAGACAGGGGGCAAGGGAACACTGAAGCTTTCTTT

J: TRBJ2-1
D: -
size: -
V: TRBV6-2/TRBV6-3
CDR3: CASSRLGYSYNEQFF
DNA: TGTGCCAGCAGCCGACTAGGCTATTCCTACAATGAGCAGTTCTTC

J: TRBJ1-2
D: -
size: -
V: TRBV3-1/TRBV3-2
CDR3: CASRGQNYGYTF
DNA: TGTGCCAGTCGAGGACAGAACTATGGCTACACCTTC

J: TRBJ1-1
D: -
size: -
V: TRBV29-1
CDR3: CSVEVIPGGYEAFF
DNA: TGCAGCGTTGAAGTCATACCGGGAGGCTATGAAGCTTTCTTT

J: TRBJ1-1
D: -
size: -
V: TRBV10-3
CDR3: CAISGQPDTEAFF
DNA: TGTGCCATCAGTGGACAGCCTGACACTGAAGCTTTCTTT

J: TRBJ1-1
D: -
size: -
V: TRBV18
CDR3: CASSYDSGSNTEAFF
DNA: TGTGCCAGCTCGTACGACAGTGGGTCGAACACTGAAGCTTTCTTT

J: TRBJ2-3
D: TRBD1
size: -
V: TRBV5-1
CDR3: CASSPFGPRQGATDTQYF
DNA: TGCGCCAGCAGTCCCTTTGGGCCACGACAGGGGGCAACAGATACGCAGTATTTT

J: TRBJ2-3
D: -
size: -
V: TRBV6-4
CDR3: CASSDSALTDTQYF
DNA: TGTGCCAGCAGTGACTCAGCACTCACAGATACGCAGTATTTT

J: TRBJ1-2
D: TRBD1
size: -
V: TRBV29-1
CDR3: CSVGQGNYGYTF
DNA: TGCAGCGTAGGACAGGGGAACTATGGCTACACCTTC

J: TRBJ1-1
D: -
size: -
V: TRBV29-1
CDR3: CSGGDKGAFF
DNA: TGCAGCGGGGGGGACAAAGGAGCTTTCTTT

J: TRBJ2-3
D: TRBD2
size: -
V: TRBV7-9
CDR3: CASRTSGTTDTQYF
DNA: TGTGCCAGCAGGACTAGCGGGACCACAGATACGCAGTATTTT

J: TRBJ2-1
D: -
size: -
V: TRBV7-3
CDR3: CASSLGPSYNEQFF
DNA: TGTGCCAGCAGCTTAGGGCCTTCCTACAATGAGCAGTTCTTC

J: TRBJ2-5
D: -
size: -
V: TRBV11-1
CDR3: CASSLDRVGKTQYF
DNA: TGTGCCAGCAGCTTAGACAGGGTCGGGAAGACCCAGTACTTC

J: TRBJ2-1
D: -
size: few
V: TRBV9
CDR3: CASSVSLARLDEQFF
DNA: TGTGCCAGCAGCGTAAGTCTAGCAAGATTGGATGAGCAGTTCTTC

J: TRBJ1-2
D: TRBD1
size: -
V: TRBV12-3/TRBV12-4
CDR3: CASGRQGGYGYTF
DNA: TGTGCCAGCGGGCGCCAGGGGGGCTATGGCTACACCTTC

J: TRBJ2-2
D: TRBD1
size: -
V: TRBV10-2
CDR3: CASSQETGVTGELFF
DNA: TGCGCCAGCAGTCAAGAGACAGGGGTGACCGGGGAGCTGTTTTTT

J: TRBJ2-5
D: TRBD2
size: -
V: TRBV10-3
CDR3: CAISATSGPQETQYF
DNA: TGTGCCATCAGTGCGACTAGCGGACCCCAAGAGACCCAGTACTTC

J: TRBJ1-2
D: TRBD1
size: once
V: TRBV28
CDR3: CASSPAWTGNYGYTF
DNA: TGTGCCAGCAGCCCTGCCTGGACAGGGAACTATGGCTACACCTTC

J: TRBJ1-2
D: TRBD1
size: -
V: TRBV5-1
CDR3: CASSFETGSRDNYGYTF
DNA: TGCGCCAGCAGCTTCGAGACAGGGAGTAGGGATAACTATGGCTACACCTTC

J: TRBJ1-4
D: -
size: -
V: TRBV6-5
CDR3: CASTMGQGGEKLFF
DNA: TGTGCCAGCACCATGGGGCAGGGTGGTGAAAAACTGTTTTTT

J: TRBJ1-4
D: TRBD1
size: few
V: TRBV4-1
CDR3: CASKDRGLNEKLFF
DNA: TGCGCCAGCAAAGACAGGGGTCTTAATGAAAAACTGTTTTTT

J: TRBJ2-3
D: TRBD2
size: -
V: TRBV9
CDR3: CASSVASGAGLGRDTQYF
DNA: TGTGCCAGCAGCGTAGCATCAGGAGCGGGACTGGGAAGAGATACGCAGTATTTT

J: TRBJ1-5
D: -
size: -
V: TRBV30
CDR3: CAWSLAHNQPQHF
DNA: TGTGCCTGGAGTCTGGCACATAATCAGCCCCAGCATTTT

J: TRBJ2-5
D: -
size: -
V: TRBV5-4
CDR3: CASSPRRSRQAGSAQYF
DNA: TGTGCCAGCAGCCCACGGCGGTCCCGACAGGCCGGATCGGCCCAGTACTTC

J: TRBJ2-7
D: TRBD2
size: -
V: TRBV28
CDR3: CASSLSGGGAREQYF
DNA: TGTGCCAGCAGTTTATCCGGCGGGGGGGCGCGGGAGCAGTACTTC

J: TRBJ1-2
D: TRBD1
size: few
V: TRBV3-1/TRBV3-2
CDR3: CASSQPGTGILYGYTF
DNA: TGTGCCAGCAGCCAACCCGGGACAGGCATTTTATATGGCTACACCTTC

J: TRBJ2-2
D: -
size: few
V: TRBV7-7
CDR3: CASSLLGAHTGELFF
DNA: TGTGCCAGCAGCTTATTGGGGGCCCACACCGGGGAGCTGTTTTTT

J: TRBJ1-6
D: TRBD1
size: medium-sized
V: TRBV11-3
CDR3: CASSSGTGDFSPLHF
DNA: TGTGCCAGCAGCTCCGGGACAGGGGACTTCTCACCCCTCCACTTT

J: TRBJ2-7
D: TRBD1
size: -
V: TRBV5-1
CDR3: CASSFRDGTGAHEQYF
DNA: TGCGCCAGCAGCTTCCGGGACGGGACAGGGGCCCACGAGCAGTACTTC

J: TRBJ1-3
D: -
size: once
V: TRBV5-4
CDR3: CASSLYSGPPPRTIYF
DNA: TGTGCCAGCAGCTTGTACTCTGGGCCACCTCCGCGCACCATATATTTT

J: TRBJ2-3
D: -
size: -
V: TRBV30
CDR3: CAWSRGGASSTDTQYF
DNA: TGTGCCTGGAGTCGGGGAGGAGCCTCTAGCACAGATACGCAGTATTTT

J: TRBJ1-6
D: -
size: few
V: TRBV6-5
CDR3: CASSYQGMNSPLHF
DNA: TGTGCCAGCAGTTACCAGGGGATGAATTCACCCCTCCACTTT

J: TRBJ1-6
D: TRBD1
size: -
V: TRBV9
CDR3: CASSAGTASSPLHF
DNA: TGTGCCAGCAGCGCAGGGACAGCGTCTTCTCCCCTCCACTTT

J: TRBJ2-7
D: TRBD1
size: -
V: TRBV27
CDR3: CASSFWDRGLDEQYF
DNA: TGTGCCAGCAGTTTTTGGGACAGGGGCTTGGACGAGCAGTACTTC

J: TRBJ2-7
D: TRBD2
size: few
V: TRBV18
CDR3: CASSGGGYEQYF
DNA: TGTGCCAGCTCCGGGGGGGGCTACGAGCAGTACTTC

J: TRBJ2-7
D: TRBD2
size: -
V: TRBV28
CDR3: CASRDGSSGTYEQYF
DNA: TGTGCCAGCAGGGACGGCAGTAGCGGGACCTACGAGCAGTACTTC

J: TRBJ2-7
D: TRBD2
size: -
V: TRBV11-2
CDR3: CASSFSGGSYEQYF
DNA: TGTGCCAGCAGCTTCTCCGGGGGGTCCTACGAGCAGTACTTC

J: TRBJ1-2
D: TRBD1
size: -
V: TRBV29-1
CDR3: CSVEGTGLNGYTF
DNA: TGCAGCGTTGAAGGGACAGGCCTCAATGGCTACACCTTC

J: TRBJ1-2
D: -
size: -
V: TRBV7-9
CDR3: CASSSGEANYGYTF
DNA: TGTGCCAGCAGCTCCGGGGAGGCTAACTATGGCTACACCTTC

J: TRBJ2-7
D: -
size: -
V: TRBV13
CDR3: CASSLRLGQSGEQYF
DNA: TGTGCCAGCAGCTTACGATTAGGACAGTCGGGCGAGCAGTACTTC

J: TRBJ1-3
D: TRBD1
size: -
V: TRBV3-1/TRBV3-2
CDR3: CASSQAGTDSGNTIYF
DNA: TGTGCCAGCAGCCAAGCCGGGACAGACTCTGGAAACACCATATATTTT

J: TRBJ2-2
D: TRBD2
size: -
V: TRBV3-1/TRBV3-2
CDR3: CASSQALGLGNTGELFF
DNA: TGTGCCAGCAGCCAGGCCCTGGGACTAGGGAACACCGGGGAGCTGTTTTTT

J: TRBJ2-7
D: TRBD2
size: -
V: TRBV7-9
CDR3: CATGGAGPSGTQYF
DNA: TGTGCCACCGGGGGGGCAGGCCCCTCTGGTACGCAGTACTTC

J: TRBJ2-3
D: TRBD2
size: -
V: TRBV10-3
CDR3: CAISGTSGGTDTQYF
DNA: TGTGCCATCAGTGGGACTAGCGGGGGCACAGATACGCAGTATTTT

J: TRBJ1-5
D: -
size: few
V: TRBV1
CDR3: CTSSQGQGIWEPQHF
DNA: TGCACCAGCAGCCAAGGACAGGGAATATGGGAGCCCCAGCATTTT

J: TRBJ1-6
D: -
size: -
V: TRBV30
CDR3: CAWSQGKGSPLHF
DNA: TGTGCCTGGAGTCAGGGAAAGGGTTCACCCCTCCACTTT

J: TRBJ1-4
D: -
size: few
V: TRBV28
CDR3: CASSWTVLNEKLFF
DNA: TGTGCCAGCAGTTGGACAGTTCTAAATGAAAAACTGTTTTTT